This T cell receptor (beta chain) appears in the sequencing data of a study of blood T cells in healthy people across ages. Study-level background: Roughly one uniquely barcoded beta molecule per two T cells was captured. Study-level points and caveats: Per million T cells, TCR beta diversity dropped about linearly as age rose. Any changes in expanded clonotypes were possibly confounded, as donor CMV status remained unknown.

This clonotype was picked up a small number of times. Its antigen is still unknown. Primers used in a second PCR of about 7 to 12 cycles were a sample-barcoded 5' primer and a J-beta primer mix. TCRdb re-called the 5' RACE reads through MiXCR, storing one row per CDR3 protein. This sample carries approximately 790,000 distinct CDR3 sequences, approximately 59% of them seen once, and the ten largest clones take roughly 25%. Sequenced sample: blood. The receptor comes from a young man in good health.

Here the CDR3 DNA reads TGTGCCAGCAGAGTAGACAGGAATAACTATGGCTACACCTTC. It yields the protein CASRVDRNNYGYTF. The rearrangement links TRBV11-2 to TRBJ1-2, with D possibly being TRBD1 (6 bases). The CDR3 spans 14 residues. V was cut by 6 bases and J by 1 base, with 12 bases left in between. CDR1 SGHAT and CDR2 FQNNGV come from the germline V gene.